A selection of T cell receptor beta chains follows, all from one sample in a study of glioma-infiltrating T cells after dendritic cell vaccination. Data came from immunoSEQ multiplex PCR; TCRdb stores just in-frame clones and leaves some out. The sample lists over 90,000 clones; more than 70% were seen once. This specimen was blood, taken after dendritic cell vaccination. The receptors stem from a human donor with glioblastoma. The conserved cysteine and the conserved F or W are not part of the CDR3 here.

j_gene	v_gene	CDR3aa
TRBJ2-3	TRBV5-1	ASSSGLAGSTDTQY
TRBJ2-5	TRBV30	AWSLAETQY
TRBJ1-3	TRBV28	ASTYSGSRSGNTIY
TRBJ1-1	TRBV27	ASRQAGGNTEAF
TRBJ2-5	TRBV7-9	ASSSGGLEETQY
TRBJ1-4	TRBV30	AWSVHVRQGEEKLF
TRBJ2-1	TRBV5-5	ASMVLGLADNEQF
TRBJ1-1	TRBV5-4	ASSQDRASGAF
TRBJ2-6	TRBV4-1	ASSQTPGQVFSGANVLT
TRBJ1-6	TRBV30	AWSEGQGIYNSPLH